A selection of T cell receptor beta chains follows, all from one sample in a study of blood T cell repertoires in COVID-19. Generated by immunoSEQ multiplex PCR, the TCRdb table keeps only in-frame clones and is missing some. Of around 250,000 clones listed, 70% to 90% were seen once; the top ten hold 6.2%. Sequenced: peripheral blood. The receptors originated from a man aged 55 to 70 with acute or convalescent COVID-19. Each CDR3 is given with its conserved first and last residue. The D gene is left open where the match is weak. Rows give clone size only sometimes, using once, few, many, or a class for an expanded clone.

>TRBJ1-1|NA|NA|TRBV18
CASSPAARGRDTEAFF
TGTGCCAGCTCACCAGCCGCAAGGGGCCGCGACACTGAAGCTTTCTTT
>TRBJ2-5|TRBD1|NA|TRBV5-1
CASSSGQGPSYGETQYF
TGCGCCAGCAGCTCGGGACAGGGTCCGTCGTACGGGGAGACCCAGTACTTC
>TRBJ2-7|TRBD2|NA|TRBV11-3
CASSFSSGRSVVYEQYF
TGTGCCAGCAGCTTCTCTAGCGGGAGGAGTGTGGTCTACGAGCAGTACTTC
>TRBJ2-3|NA|once|TRBV11-3
CASRSGFADTDTQYF
TGTGCCAGCAGATCAGGGTTCGCGGACACAGATACGCAGTATTTT
>TRBJ2-7|TRBD2|NA|TRBV25-1
CARLADYEQYF
TGTGCCAGGCTAGCGGACTACGAGCAGTACTTC
>TRBJ2-2|TRBD1|NA|TRBV5-4
CASSPKGTANTGELFF
TGTGCCAGCAGCCCGAAGGGGACAGCGAACACCGGGGAGCTGTTTTTT
>TRBJ1-5|NA|NA|TRBV7-2
CASSQQGTQPQHF
TGTGCCAGCAGCCAACAGGGCACTCAGCCCCAGCATTTT
>TRBJ2-1|TRBD1|once|TRBV24-1
CATRSSLGQGNNEQFF
TGTGCCACCCGCTCTTCCCTGGGACAGGGGAACAATGAGCAGTTCTTC
>TRBJ1-3|NA|NA|TRBV3-1/TRBV3-2
CASSQGAGNAGNTIYF
TGTGCCAGCAGCCAAGGCGCAGGGAACGCTGGAAACACCATATATTTT
>TRBJ2-7|TRBD1|NA|TRBV19
CASKHRDSFYEQYF
TGTGCCAGTAAACATCGGGACAGCTTCTACGAGCAGTACTTC
>TRBJ2-5|TRBD2|NA|TRBV6-1
CASSDLGLAGGPGETQYF
TGTGCCAGCAGTGACCTGGGACTAGCGGGAGGGCCGGGAGAGACCCAGTACTTC
>TRBJ2-1|NA|NA|TRBV28
CASSLRSRRSDNEQFF
TGTGCCAGCAGTTTAAGGAGTAGGAGGTCGGACAATGAGCAGTTCTTC
>TRBJ2-5|TRBD2|NA|TRBV3-1/TRBV3-2
CASSLSGGKETQYF
TGTGCCAGCAGCTTATCGGGAGGGAAAGAGACCCAGTACTTC
>TRBJ1-3|NA|few|TRBV9
CASSVRGDRNTIYF
TGTGCCAGCAGCGTCAGGGGAGACAGAAACACCATATATTTT
>TRBJ2-5|NA|NA|TRBV7-7
CASSPGQQETQYF
TGTGCTAGCAGTCCCGGACAGCAAGAGACCCAGTACTTC
>TRBJ2-3|TRBD1|NA|TRBV5-4
CASSLQGPDTQYF
TGTGCCAGCAGCTTACAGGGGCCCGATACGCAGTATTTT
>TRBJ1-2|NA|NA|TRBV25-1
CASSEWGVIYGYTF
TGTGCCAGCAGTGAATGGGGGGTAATCTATGGCTACACCTTC
>TRBJ2-7|NA|NA|TRBV7-9
CASSLSQGWDEQYF
TGTGCCAGCAGCTTGAGTCAGGGGTGGGACGAGCAGTACTTC
>TRBJ1-1|NA|NA|TRBV18
CASSLKSGSNTEAFF
TGTGCCAGCTCACTAAAGTCGGGATCTAACACTGAAGCTTTCTTT
>TRBJ2-2|TRBD2|NA|TRBV7-2
CASSSGLAGDIGELFF
TGTGCCAGCAGTTCAGGACTAGCGGGAGATATCGGGGAGCTGTTTTTT
>TRBJ2-7|NA|NA|TRBV30
CAWSVQASYEQYF
TGTGCCTGGAGTGTACAGGCAAGCTACGAGCAGTACTTC
>TRBJ1-2|NA|NA|TRBV5-6
CASSLGADYGYTF
TGTGCCAGCAGCTTGGGGGCAGACTATGGCTACACCTTC
>TRBJ1-4|TRBD1|NA|TRBV9
CASSVSAGQGGEKLFF
TGTGCCAGCAGCGTCTCAGCGGGACAGGGGGGTGAAAAACTGTTTTTT
>TRBJ1-5|NA|NA|TRBV15
CATSRETAGRDQPQHF
TGTGCCACCAGCAGAGAAACAGCCGGGAGAGATCAGCCCCAGCATTTT
>TRBJ2-2|NA|NA|TRBV24-1
CATSDPGLRNTGELFF
TGTGCCACCAGTGACCCCGGACTTAGGAATACCGGGGAGCTGTTTTTT
>TRBJ2-7|NA|NA|TRBV5-4
CASSLSGNSYEQYF
TGTGCCAGCAGCTTGTCAGGCAACTCCTACGAGCAGTACTTC
>TRBJ2-7|TRBD2|NA|TRBV11-2
CASSPKVGGVEQYF
TGTGCCAGCAGCCCGAAGGTGGGAGGGGTCGAGCAGTACTTC
>TRBJ2-7|TRBD1|NA|TRBV2
CASISGQGRSYEQYF
TGTGCCAGCATAAGTGGACAGGGAAGGTCCTACGAGCAGTACTTC
>TRBJ2-1|TRBD2|once|TRBV3-1/TRBV3-2
CASSQVRTSGRDEQFF
TGTGCCAGCAGCCAAGTAAGGACTAGCGGGAGAGATGAGCAGTTCTTC
>TRBJ1-3|TRBD1|NA|TRBV7-6
CASSLRTGRVDTIYF
TGTGCCAGCAGCTTGAGGACAGGGCGCGTAGACACCATATATTTT
>TRBJ1-5|NA|NA|TRBV19
CASSVSGMGQPQHF
TGTGCCAGTAGTGTTTCAGGGATGGGTCAGCCCCAGCATTTT
>TRBJ1-1|NA|few|TRBV2
CASQSTGRNTEAFF
TGTGCCAGCCAATCTACAGGAAGGAACACTGAAGCTTTCTTT
>TRBJ2-5|NA|NA|TRBV7-2
CASSPPGSKETQYF
TGTGCCAGCAGCCCCCCGGGGAGCAAAGAGACCCAGTACTTC
>TRBJ2-7|NA|NA|TRBV2
CASKRVRGTYEQYF
TGTGCCAGCAAAAGGGTCAGGGGAACCTACGAGCAGTACTTC
>TRBJ2-2|TRBD1|NA|TRBV7-3
CASSSTMGQSTGELFF
TGTGCCAGCAGCTCCACTATGGGACAGTCCACCGGGGAGCTGTTTTTT
>TRBJ1-2|NA|NA|TRBV28
CASSLSGGGSYTF
TGTGCCAGCAGTCTATCGGGGGGCGGGAGCTACACCTTC
>TRBJ2-7|NA|NA|TRBV27
CASNGEQYF
TGTGCCAGCAACGGGGAGCAGTACTTC
>TRBJ1-5|TRBD1|NA|TRBV29-1
CSVRQGNQPQHF
TGCAGCGTGAGACAGGGAAATCAGCCCCAGCATTTT
>TRBJ2-7|TRBD1|few|TRBV7-9
CASSFWTGEASSSYEQYF
TGTGCCAGCAGCTTCTGGACAGGGGAAGCAAGTAGCTCCTACGAGCAGTACTTC
>TRBJ1-1|TRBD1|once|TRBV30
CAWNEARGRGTEAFF
TGTGCCTGGAACGAAGCCAGGGGGCGCGGCACTGAAGCTTTCTTT
>TRBJ1-2|NA|NA|TRBV2
CASSEETVNYGYTF
TGTGCCAGCAGTGAGGAAACAGTCAACTATGGCTACACCTTC
>TRBJ2-7|NA|NA|TRBV19
CASSIEAHSSYEQYF
TGTGCCAGTAGTATAGAAGCCCACAGCTCCTACGAGCAGTACTTC
>TRBJ1-5|TRBD1|NA|TRBV6-5
CASSPTGGPQHF
TGTGCCAGCAGTCCCACAGGGGGGCCCCAGCATTTT
>TRBJ2-3|TRBD1|NA|TRBV19
CASSMGGTGFQDTQYF
TGTGCCAGTAGTATGGGAGGGACAGGGTTTCAAGATACGCAGTATTTT
>TRBJ2-1|TRBD2|NA|TRBV2
CASSPTSGNYNEQFF
TGTGCCAGCAGCCCCACTAGCGGGAACTACAATGAGCAGTTCTTC
>TRBJ1-1|TRBD1|NA|TRBV7-3
CASSPTGGRIEAFF
TGTGCCAGCAGCCCAACAGGGGGCCGAATCGAAGCTTTCTTT
>TRBJ2-3|TRBD2|NA|TRBV5-4
CASNEGLAGGRDTQYF
TGTGCCAGCAACGAGGGACTAGCGGGAGGGCGAGATACGCAGTATTTT
>TRBJ2-1|TRBD2|NA|TRBV9
CASSPSGLAGANEQFF
TGTGCCAGCAGCCCATCCGGACTAGCGGGAGCAAATGAGCAGTTCTTC
>TRBJ2-7|TRBD2|NA|TRBV27
CASTGRGGYEQYF
TGTGCCAGCACAGGTCGGGGGGGCTACGAGCAGTACTTC
>TRBJ2-1|TRBD2|NA|TRBV13
CASKGLAGDEQFF
TGTGCCAGCAAGGGACTAGCGGGAGATGAGCAGTTCTTC
>TRBJ2-1|TRBD1|few|TRBV5-8
CASSSGTGSYNEQFF
TGTGCCAGCAGCTCGGGGACAGGTTCCTACAATGAGCAGTTCTTC
>TRBJ2-7|TRBD2|once|TRBV20-1
CSASDPGLEPYEQYF
TGCAGTGCTAGTGACCCGGGACTAGAACCATACGAGCAGTACTTC
>TRBJ2-7|TRBD2|NA|TRBV6-5
CASRTGTSSYEQYF
TGTGCCAGCAGAACCGGGACTAGTTCCTACGAGCAGTACTTC
>TRBJ2-5|TRBD1|NA|TRBV7-9
CASSAWTGEETQYF
TGTGCCAGCAGCGCCTGGACAGGGGAAGAGACCCAGTACTTC
>TRBJ2-3|TRBD2|NA|TRBV18
CASSPTGGFFGQYF
TGTGCCAGCTCACCGACGGGAGGGTTCTTCGGGCAGTATTTT
>TRBJ1-1|TRBD1|NA|TRBV5-6
CASSPTVRGRTEAFF
TGTGCCAGCAGCCCCACCGTGAGGGGGCGCACTGAAGCTTTCTTT
>TRBJ1-6|TRBD1|NA|TRBV6-6
CASSPEDRGGRNSPLHF
TGTGCCAGCAGTCCCGAGGACAGGGGTGGAAGAAATTCACCCCTCCACTTT
>TRBJ2-2|NA|NA|TRBV6-1
CASSELAPGELFF
TGTGCCAGCAGTGAACTAGCCCCCGGGGAGCTGTTTTTT
>TRBJ2-7|NA|NA|TRBV3-1/TRBV3-2
CASSQGVQGSYEQYF
TGTGCCAGCAGCCAAGGGGTCCAGGGGTCCTACGAGCAGTACTTC